This T cell receptor (beta chain) came from a study of beta chain features in type 1 diabetes. The ends were cut back, 6 bases at V and 4 bases at J, with 22 bases in the middle. Per the germline V gene, CDR1 is SQVTM and CDR2 is ANQGSEA. The CDR3 has 15 amino acids. Expressed TCRB transcripts got sequenced, as all isolated RNA was reverse transcribed. TCRdb's table, derived via immunoSEQ multiplex PCR, lists solely in-frame clones and lacks some. This sample has around 250,000 clones, with about a fifth found just once. Study-wide results and caveats: Type 1 diabetes patients had TCRB CDR3s that were shorter (moderately but significantly so) in all four CD4+ subsets.

Regarding this clone: Its matching antigen is unknown.

The sample taken for sequencing was naive CD4+ T cells from blood. This rearrangement joins TRBV29-1 to TRBJ2-7, with D perhaps TRBD1 (5 bases). The origin of this receptor is a woman between 40 and 50 years old with type 1 diabetes. The CDR3 nucleotides are TGCAGCGTGATAGTGGGGCTACACCTTAGATACGAGCAGTACTTC. This codes for CSVIVGLHLRYEQYF.